This TCR beta chain was captured by sequencing in a study of T-cell reconstitution after alpha-beta-depleted transplantation in children (dated by TCRdb to about 2016). Background on the whole study: T-cell immune reconstitution after TCRalphabeta/CD19-depleted allogeneic hematopoietic cell transplantation in children was quantitatively tracked in the study by means of TCR repertoire profiling.

The protocol used for the library was PCR. The reads were generated on an Illumina HiSeq 2500. TCR libraries were prepared with molecular barcoding, using unique molecular identifiers to normalize TCRbeta repertoire quantification. The public reads were reanalyzed by TCRdb: fastp trimming at Q25, MiXCR alignment, in-frame beta chains only. Each record represents a unique CDR3 protein, reported with the most common genes and DNA among its rows. This sample holds roughly 100,000 distinct CDR3 sequences; 4.5% to 7.5% were observed only once. Jointly, the top ten make up about 6.1% of the sample. This clonotype was seen only a few times. Which antigen it targets is not known. Within one base of it there is no much larger clone, and no base qualities were kept. The time point label corresponds to: day 60 (about 2 months) after transplantation. This specimen's treatment or condition label, interpreted: allogeneic hematopoietic cell transplantation with graft depleted of TCRalphabeta T cells and CD19 B cells. TCRalphabeta/CD19-depleted allogeneic hematopoietic cell grafts were given to the transplant recipients, all of whom were children.

General findings and caveats noted by the study authors: Over subsequent months, a decline in hyperexpanded clone frequencies was noted, and after one year, T-cell counts and TCRbeta diversity were mostly ascribed to newly produced T cells. Apparently early alphabetaT-cell count recovery about two months after transplant reportedly relied on only several hundred rapidly expanded clones derived from non-depleted graft cells. The high TCRbeta diversity at day 60 in some patients was ascribed to recipient T cells and intrathymic progenitors that had survived conditioning.

The germline V gene gives CDR1 as SGHTA and CDR2 as FQGNSA. From the cysteine through the phenylalanine, the CDR3 covers 17 amino acids. The retained sequence is limited to the CDR3, 51 bases, with the frame set at the first base. V is cut by 2 bases and J by 1 base, and the space between the germline ends is 15 bases. The sequencing used PBMCs, mostly from graft donor cells, collected 60 days after TCRalphabeta/CD19-depleted stem cell transplant. The rearranged chain carries TRBV7-2 and TRBJ2-1, with TRBD2 as a weak D call on 7 bases. The TCR originated in a female patient aged 2-9 years who had a stem cell transplant for Fanconi anemia, so the T cells may come from the graft donor. The DNA is as follows: TGTGCCAGCAGCTTATGGGGGGGGGCCGGGTCCTACAATGAGCAGTTCTTC. Translated, this gives CASSLWGGAGSYNEQFF.